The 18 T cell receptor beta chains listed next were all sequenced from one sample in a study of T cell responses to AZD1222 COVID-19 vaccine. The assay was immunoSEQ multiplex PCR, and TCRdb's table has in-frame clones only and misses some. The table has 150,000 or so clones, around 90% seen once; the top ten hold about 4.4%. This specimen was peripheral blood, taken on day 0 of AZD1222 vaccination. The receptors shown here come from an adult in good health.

This CDR3 reads CASSLGGARAGELFF. As DNA, the CDR3 is TGTGCCAGCAGCTTAGGAGGCGCGCGGGCCGGGGAGCTGTTTTTT. V usage is TRBV7-9 and J usage is TRBJ2-2; the D gene is possibly TRBD2 (5 bases). V lost 1 base, J lost 6 bases, and 12 bases lay in between. Germline CDR1 reads SEHNR; CDR2 reads FQNEAQ (reference sequence). CDR3 length equals 15 residues.

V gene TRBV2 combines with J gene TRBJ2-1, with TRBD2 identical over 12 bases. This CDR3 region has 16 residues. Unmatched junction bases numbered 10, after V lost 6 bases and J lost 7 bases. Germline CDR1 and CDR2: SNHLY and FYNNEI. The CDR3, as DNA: TGTGCCAGCAGCTATTCGACTAGCGGGAGTGGGAATGAGCAGTTCTTC. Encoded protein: CASSYSTSGSGNEQFF.

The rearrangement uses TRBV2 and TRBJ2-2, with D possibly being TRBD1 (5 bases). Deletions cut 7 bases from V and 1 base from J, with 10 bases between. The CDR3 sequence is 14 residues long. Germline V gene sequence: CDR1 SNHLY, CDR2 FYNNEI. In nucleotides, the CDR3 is TGTGCCAGCAACCCCAGGGAGAACACCGGGGAGCTGTTTTTT. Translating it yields CASNPRENTGELFF.

CDR3 loop: CASSPNTGIGYTF. The CDR3 nucleotides read TGTGCCAGCAGCCCCAACACGGGGATTGGCTACACCTTC. The chain combines TRBV11-2 with TRBJ1-2, with D hard to call. Trimming stripped 5 bases from V and 7 bases from J, with 14 bases between. This CDR3 is 13 amino acids long. Germline assignment: CDR1 SGHAT and CDR2 FQNNGV.

CDR3 sequence reads: CASSPNDRGYGYTF. The CDR3 DNA follows: TGCGCCAGCAGCCCAAACGACAGAGGCTATGGCTACACCTTC. This rearrangement joins TRBV5-1 to TRBJ1-2, with a tentative D call TRBD1 (5 bases). The CDR3 consists of 14 residues. Trimming stripped 4 bases from V and 4 bases from J, with 14 bases between. In germline, CDR1 is SGHRS, CDR2 YFSETQ.

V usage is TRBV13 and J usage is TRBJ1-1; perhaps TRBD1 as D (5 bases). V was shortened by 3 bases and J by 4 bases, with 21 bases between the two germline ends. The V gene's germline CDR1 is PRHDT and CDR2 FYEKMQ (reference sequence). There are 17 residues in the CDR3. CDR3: CASSFLSLALGGTEAFF. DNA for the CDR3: TGTGCCAGCAGCTTCCTGTCTCTCGCCCTGGGGGGCACTGAAGCTTTCTTT.

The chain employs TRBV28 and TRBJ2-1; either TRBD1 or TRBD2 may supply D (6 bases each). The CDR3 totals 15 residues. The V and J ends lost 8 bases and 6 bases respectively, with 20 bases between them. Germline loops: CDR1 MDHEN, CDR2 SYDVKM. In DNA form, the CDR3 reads TGTGCCAGCGTCTTGGGGGGCTGGGGGTCCAATGAGCAGTTCTTC. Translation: CASVLGGWGSNEQFF.

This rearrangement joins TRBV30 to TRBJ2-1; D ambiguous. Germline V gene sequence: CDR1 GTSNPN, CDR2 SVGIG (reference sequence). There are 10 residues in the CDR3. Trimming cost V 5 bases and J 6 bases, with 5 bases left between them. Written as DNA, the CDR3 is TGTGCCTGGTCGCTCAATGAGCAGTTCTTC. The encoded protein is CAWSLNEQFF.

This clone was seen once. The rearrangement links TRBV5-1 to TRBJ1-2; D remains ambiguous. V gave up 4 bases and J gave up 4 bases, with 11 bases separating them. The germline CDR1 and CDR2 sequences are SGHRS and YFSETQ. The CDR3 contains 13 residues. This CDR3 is CASSRDGSYGYTF. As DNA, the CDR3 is TGCGCCAGCAGCCGTGACGGCTCCTATGGCTACACCTTC.

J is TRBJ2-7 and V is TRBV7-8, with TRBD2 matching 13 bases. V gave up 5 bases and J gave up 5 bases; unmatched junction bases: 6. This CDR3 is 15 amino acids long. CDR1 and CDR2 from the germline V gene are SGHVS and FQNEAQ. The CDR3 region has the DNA TGTGCCAGCAGCCTAACAGGACTAGCGGGAGACGAGCAGTACTTC. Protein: CASSLTGLAGDEQYF.

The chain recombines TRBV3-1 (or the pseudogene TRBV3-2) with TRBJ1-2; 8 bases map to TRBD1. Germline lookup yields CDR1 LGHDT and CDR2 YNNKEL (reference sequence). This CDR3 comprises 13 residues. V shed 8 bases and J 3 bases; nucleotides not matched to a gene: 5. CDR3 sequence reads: CASRPGGDYGYTF. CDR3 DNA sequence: TGTGCCAGCCGCCCAGGGGGCGACTATGGCTACACCTTC.

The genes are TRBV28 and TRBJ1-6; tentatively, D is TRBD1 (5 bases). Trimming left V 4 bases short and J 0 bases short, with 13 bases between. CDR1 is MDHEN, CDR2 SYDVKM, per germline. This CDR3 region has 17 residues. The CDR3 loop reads CASSSGTLDSYNSPLHF. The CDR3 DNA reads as TGTGCCAGCAGTTCGGGGACGTTGGACTCCTATAATTCACCCCTCCACTTT.

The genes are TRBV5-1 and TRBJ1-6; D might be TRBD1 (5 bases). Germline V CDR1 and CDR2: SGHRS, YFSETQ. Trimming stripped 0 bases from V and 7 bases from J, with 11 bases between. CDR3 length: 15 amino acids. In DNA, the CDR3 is TGCGCCAGCAGCTTGGAGGGGTGGGAGAATTCACCCCTCCACTTT. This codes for CASSLEGWENSPLHF. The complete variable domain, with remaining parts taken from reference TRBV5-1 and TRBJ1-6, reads KAGVTQTPRYLIKTRGQQVTLSCSPISGHRSVSWYQQTPGQGLQFLFEYFSETQRNKGNFPGRFSGRQFSNSRSEMNVSTLELGDSALYLCASSLEGWENSPLHFGNGTRLTVT.

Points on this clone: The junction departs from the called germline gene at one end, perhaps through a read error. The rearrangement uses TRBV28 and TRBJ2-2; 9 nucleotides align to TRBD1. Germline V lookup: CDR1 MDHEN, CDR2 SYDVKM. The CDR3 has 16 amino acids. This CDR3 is CASSLTGTGNSGELFF. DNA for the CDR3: TGTGCCAGCAGTTTAACCGGGACAGGGAACTCCGGGGAGCTGTTTTTT.

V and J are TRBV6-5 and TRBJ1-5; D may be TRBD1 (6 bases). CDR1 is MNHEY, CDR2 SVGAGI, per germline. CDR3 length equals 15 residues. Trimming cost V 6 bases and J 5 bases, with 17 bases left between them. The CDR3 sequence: CASSNRDGWDQPQHF. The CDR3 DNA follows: TGTGCCAGCAGCAACAGGGATGGGTGGGATCAGCCCCAGCATTTT.

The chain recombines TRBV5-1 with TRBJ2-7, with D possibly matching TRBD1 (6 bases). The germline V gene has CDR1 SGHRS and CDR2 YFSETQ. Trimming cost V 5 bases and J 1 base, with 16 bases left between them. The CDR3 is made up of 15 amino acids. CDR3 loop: CASSPGDELSYEQYF. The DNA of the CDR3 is TGCGCCAGCAGTCCAGGGGACGAACTTTCCTACGAGCAGTACTTC.

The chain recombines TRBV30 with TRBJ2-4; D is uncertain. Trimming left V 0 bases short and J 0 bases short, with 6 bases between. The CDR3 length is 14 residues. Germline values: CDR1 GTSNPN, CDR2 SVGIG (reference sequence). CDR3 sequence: CAWSVAVAKNIQYF. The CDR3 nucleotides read TGTGCCTGGAGTGTGGCGGTAGCCAAAAACATTCAGTACTTC.

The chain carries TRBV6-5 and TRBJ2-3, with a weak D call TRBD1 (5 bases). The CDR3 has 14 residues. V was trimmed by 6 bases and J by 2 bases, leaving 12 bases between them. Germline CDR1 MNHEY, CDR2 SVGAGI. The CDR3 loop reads CASSSDSYTDTQYF. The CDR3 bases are TGTGCCAGCAGCTCTGACAGTTACACAGATACGCAGTATTTT.